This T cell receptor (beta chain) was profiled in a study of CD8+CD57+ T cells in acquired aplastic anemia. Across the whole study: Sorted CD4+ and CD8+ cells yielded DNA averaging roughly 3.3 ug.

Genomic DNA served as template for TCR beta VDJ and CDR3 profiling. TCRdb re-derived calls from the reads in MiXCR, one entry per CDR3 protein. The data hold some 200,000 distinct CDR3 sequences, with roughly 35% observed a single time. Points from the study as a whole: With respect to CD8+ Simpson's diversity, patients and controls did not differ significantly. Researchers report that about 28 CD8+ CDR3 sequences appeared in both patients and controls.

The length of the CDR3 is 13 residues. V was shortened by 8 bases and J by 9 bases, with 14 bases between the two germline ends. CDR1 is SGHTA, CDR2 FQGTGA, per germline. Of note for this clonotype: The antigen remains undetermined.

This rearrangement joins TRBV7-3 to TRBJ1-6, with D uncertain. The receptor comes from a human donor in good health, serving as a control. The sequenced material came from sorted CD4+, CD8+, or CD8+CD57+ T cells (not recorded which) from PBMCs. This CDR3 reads CASFGPMGSPLHF. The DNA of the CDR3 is TGTGCCAGCTTCGGACCCATGGGTTCACCCCTCCACTTT.